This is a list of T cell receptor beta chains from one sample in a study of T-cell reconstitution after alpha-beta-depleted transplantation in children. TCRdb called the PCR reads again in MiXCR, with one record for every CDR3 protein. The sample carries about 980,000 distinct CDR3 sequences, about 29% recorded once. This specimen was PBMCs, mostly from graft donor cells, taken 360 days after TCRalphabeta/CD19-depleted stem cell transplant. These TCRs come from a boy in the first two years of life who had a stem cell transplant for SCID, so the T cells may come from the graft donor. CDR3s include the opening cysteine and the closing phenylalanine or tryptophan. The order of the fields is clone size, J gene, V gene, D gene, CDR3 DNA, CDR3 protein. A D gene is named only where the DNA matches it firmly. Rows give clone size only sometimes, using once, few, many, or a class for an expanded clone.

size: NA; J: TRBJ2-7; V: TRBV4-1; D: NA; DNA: TGCGCCAGCAGCCAACAGGGGAGCTCCTACGAGCAGTACTTC; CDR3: CASSQQGSSYEQYF
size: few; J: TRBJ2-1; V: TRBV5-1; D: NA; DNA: TGCGCCAGCAGCTTGGCCTCGTCTGAGCAGTTCTTC; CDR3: CASSLASSEQFF
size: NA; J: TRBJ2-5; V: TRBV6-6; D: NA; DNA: TGTGCCAGCAGCCTCCCGGAAGCAGAGACCCAGTACTTC; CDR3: CASSLPEAETQYF
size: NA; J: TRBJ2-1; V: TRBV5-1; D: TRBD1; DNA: TGCGCCAGCAGCTTGTATTTGGGACAGGGTAGTGAGCAGTTCTTC; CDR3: CASSLYLGQGSEQFF
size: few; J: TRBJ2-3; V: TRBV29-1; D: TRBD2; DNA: TGCAGCGCCGGGGGGGCCGGGGATACGCAGTATTTT; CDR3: CSAGGAGDTQYF
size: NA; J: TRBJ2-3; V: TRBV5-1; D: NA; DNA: TGCGCCAGCAGCTTCCCCACCGGGACGGCCGGCACAGATACGCAGTATTTT; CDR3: CASSFPTGTAGTDTQYF
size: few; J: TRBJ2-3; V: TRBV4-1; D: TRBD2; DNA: TGCGCCAGCAGCCATGTGACTAGCGGGGGTTTCACAGATACGCAGTATTTT; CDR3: CASSHVTSGGFTDTQYF
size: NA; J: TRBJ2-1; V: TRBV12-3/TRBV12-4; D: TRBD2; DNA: TGTGCCAGCAGCCAACCCGAGCGGGGGGATTACAATGAGCAGTTCTTC; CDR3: CASSQPERGDYNEQFF
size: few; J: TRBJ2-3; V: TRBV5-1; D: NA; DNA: TGCGCCAGCAGCTCTACGCGGGGGCCTAGTTCGCAGTATTTT; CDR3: CASSSTRGPSSQYF
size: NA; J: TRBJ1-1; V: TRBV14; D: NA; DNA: TGTGCCAGCAGCCGCAGACCGGGACCCGAGAACACTGAAGCTTTCTTT; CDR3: CASSRRPGPENTEAFF
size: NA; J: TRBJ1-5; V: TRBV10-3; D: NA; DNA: TGTGCCATCAGTGGAGGGGGGCGAGAGAATCAGCCCCAGCATTTT; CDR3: CAISGGGRENQPQHF
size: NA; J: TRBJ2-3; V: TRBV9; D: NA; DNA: TGTGCCAGCAGCGATAACACAGATACGCAGTATTTT; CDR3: CASSDNTDTQYF
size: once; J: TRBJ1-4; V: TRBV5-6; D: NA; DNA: TGTGCCAGCAGCATACGGACGTCAACTAATGAAAAACTGTTTTTT; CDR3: CASSIRTSTNEKLFF
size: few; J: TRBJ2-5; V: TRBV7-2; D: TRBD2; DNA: TGTGCCAGCAGCTTAGGGACTAGCCCAGGGGAGACCCAGTACTTC; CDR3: CASSLGTSPGETQYF
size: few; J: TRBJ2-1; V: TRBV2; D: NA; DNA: TGTGCCAGCAGTGGGGTTCTTTATTATGGTCCCACGATTCTCAGCTCCTACAATGAGCAGTTCTTC; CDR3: CASSGVLYYGPTILSSYNEQFF
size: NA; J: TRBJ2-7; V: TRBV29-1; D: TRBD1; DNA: TGCAGCGTTTTCTCTTGCCGGGACAGGGGCGACGAGCAGTACTTC; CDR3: CSVFSCRDRGDEQYF
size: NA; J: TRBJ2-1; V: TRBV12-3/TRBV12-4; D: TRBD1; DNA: TGTGCCAGCAGCCGGGACGGGACAGGGGGGGAGCAGTTCTTC; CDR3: CASSRDGTGGEQFF
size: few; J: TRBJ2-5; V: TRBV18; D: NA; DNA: TGTGCCAGCTCATCGTTCGGCGTTGAAGAGACCCAGTACTTC; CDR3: CASSSFGVEETQYF
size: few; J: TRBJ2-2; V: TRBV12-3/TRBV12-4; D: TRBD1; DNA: TGTGCCAGCAGCCCAACAGGGGGCAGGACCGGGGAGCTGTTTTTT; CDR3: CASSPTGGRTGELFF
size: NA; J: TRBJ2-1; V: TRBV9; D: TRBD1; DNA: TGTGCCAGCAGCGAGGGAAGACAGGGGGCGTTTGCCAATGAGCAGTTCTTC; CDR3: CASSEGRQGAFANEQFF
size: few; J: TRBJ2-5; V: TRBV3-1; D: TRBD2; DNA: TGTGCCAGCAGCCAAGGGACTAGTAGTAGGCAAGAGACCCAGTACTTC; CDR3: CASSQGTSSRQETQYF
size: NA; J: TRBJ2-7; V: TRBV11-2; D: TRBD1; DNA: TGTGCCAGCAGCTTAGAGAGGGGGCGTTCCTACGAGCAGTACTTC; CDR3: CASSLERGRSYEQYF
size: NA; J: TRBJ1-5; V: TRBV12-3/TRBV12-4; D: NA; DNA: TGTGCCAGCAGTTTAGTTTCAGGGGTTCAGCCCCAGCATTTT; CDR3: CASSLVSGVQPQHF
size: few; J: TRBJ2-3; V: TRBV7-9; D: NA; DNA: TGTGCCAGCAGCTTAAGGGGGAGCAGACCAGATACGCAGTATTTT; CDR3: CASSLRGSRPDTQYF
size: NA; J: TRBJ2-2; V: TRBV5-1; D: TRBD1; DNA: TGCGCCAGCAGCTTTATGACAGGGGGAACCGGGGAGCTGTTTTTT; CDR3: CASSFMTGGTGELFF
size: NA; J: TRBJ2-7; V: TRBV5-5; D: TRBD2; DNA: TGTGCCAGCAGCTCCTGGCGGGGGAAATCCTACGAGCAGTACTTC; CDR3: CASSSWRGKSYEQYF
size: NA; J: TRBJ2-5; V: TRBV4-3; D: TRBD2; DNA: TGCGCCAGCAGCCAAGTCGTAGCGGGGGGGCCTCCGGAGACCCAGTACTTC; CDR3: CASSQVVAGGPPETQYF
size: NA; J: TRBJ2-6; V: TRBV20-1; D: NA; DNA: TGCAGGGACCACAATGCCCAGATAACTGGGGCCAACGTCCTGACTTTC; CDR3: CRDHNAQITGANVLTF
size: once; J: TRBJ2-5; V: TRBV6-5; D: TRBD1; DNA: TGTGCCAGCAGTTACTGGGACAGCCGGAAGGAGACCCAGTACTTC; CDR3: CASSYWDSRKETQYF
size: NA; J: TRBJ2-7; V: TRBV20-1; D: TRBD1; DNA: TGCAGTGCTAGAGATGGGGACAGGGGGACCTACGAGCAGTACTTC; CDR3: CSARDGDRGTYEQYF
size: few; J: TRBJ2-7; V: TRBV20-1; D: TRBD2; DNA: TGCAGTGCCAAGACTAGCGGGGGGCGCTACGAGCAGTACTTC; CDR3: CSAKTSGGRYEQYF
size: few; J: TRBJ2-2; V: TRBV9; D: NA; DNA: TGTGCCAGCAATGGGGGGCGTGAGACCGGGGAGCTGTTTTTT; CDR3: CASNGGRETGELFF
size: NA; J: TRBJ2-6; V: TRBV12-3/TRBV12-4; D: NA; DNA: TGTGCCAGCAGTTTGGGGACGGTGGGGGCCAACGTCCTGACTTTC; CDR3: CASSLGTVGANVLTF
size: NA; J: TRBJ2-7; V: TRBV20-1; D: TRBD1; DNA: TGCAGTGCTAGAGACTTCCCAGGACAGGGACTCTTCTACGAGCAGTACTTC; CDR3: CSARDFPGQGLFYEQYF
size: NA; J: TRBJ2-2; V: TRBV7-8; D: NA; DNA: TGTGCCAGCAGCCCCGGGACTGGCCCCGGGGAGCTGTTTTTT; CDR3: CASSPGTGPGELFF
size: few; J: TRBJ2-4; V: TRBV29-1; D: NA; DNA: TGCAGCGTTGAATGGGCAGGGCACCGGTACTTC; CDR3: CSVEWAGHRYF
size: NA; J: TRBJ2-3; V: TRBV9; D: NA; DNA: TGTGCCAGCAGCGCAGCGTTGGATACAGATACGCAGTATTTT; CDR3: CASSAALDTDTQYF
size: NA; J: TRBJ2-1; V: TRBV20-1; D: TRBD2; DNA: TGCAGTGCGCCCTACGGGGGGGCTCTCTACAATGAGCAGTTCTTC; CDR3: CSAPYGGALYNEQFF
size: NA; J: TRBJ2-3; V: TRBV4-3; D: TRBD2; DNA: TGCGCCAGCAGCCAAGGACTAGCGGGGGGCGTCGGTTATACGCAGTATTTT; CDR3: CASSQGLAGGVGYTQYF
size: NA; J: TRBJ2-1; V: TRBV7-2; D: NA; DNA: TGTGCCAGCAGTCTTAGCCCGGGGGAGGTCAATGAGCAGTTCTTC; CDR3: CASSLSPGEVNEQFF
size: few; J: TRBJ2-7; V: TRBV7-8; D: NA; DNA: TGTGCCAGCAGCCGAGGGTTTAGGGGGAACCCCTACGAGCAGTACTTC; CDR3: CASSRGFRGNPYEQYF
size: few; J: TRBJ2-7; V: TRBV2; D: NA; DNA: TGTGCCAGCAGCTTTTACAGGGAGGGCGGCGAGCAGTACTTC; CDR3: CASSFYREGGEQYF
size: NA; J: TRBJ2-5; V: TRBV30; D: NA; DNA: TGTGCCTGGAGTGTAGTTTCGGAGACCCAGTACTTC; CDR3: CAWSVVSETQYF
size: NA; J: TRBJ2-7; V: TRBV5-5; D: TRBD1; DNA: TGTGCCAGCAGCTTCGTAGTGGGACAGGGATCCTACGAGCAGTACTTC; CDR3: CASSFVVGQGSYEQYF
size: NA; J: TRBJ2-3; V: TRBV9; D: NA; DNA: TGTGCCAGCAGCGTAGCCCCATTGGGGCGGGGGCGCACAGATACGCAGTATTTT; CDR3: CASSVAPLGRGRTDTQYF
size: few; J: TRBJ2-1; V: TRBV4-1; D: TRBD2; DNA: TGCGCCAGCAGCCGGGGACTAGCGGGGGTGGGCGAGCAGTTCTTC; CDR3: CASSRGLAGVGEQFF